This TCR beta chain originates from a study of cytomegalovirus exposure and HLA in healthy donors. Deletions cut 4 bases from V and 8 bases from J, with 27 bases between. This CDR3 contains 19 residues. CDR1 SGHVS and CDR2 FNYEAQ come from the germline V gene. When sampled, the donors appeared nominally healthy, though they likely had unrecorded immune exposures. Study results and limitations: Common viral pathogens (according to a later analysis) appeared linked to several of the most significant clusters. Reports indicate that TCR beta sequences accurately predicted the HLA-A and HLA-B alleles of most subjects.

Regarding this clone: Its antigen remains unidentified.

This PCR relied on a set of 60 Vbeta primers and 13 Jbeta primers. TCRdb keeps only in-frame clones here, not all; method: immunoSEQ multiplex PCR. The sample shows about 150,000 clones, more than 70% of them seen only once. The TCR comes from a male donor in good health and CMV-seronegative. The sequencing input was PBMCs. The genes are TRBV7-6 and TRBJ1-6, with a tentative D call TRBD1 (6 bases). The CDR3 nucleotides are TGTGCCAGCAGCTCCCAGGACAGACCGGACGTATCGGGTCATTCACCCCTCCACTTT. It is translated as CASSSQDRPDVSGHSPLHF.